This T cell receptor (beta chain) was recovered during a study of PD-1 blockade in classical Hodgkin lymphoma. Across the study: Patients had nivolumab dosed at 3 mg/kg, delivered intravenously every 2 weeks.

Every patient experienced relapse after autologous stem cell transplantation, and brentuximab vedotin exposure varied. Notes on the study in general: Possibly reflecting disease activity or prior therapy, repertoire differences have causes that remain undefined. Compared with baseline, CD4+ but not CD8+ TCR diversity had risen significantly by C4D1.

This clone was detected only a few times. The target antigen is unknown. TCRdb's copy holds only in-frame clones and misses some; the assay was immunoSEQ multiplex PCR. Among about 54,000 clones listed, under 95% were seen once. V was cut by 7 bases and J by 0 bases, with 7 bases left in between. The germline gives CDR1 SNHLY, CDR2 FYNNEI. The length of the CDR3 is 14 residues. This chain joins TRBV2 and TRBJ2-6; D not certain. The receptor was derived from a human donor with classical Hodgkin lymphoma. This specimen consisted of peripheral blood mononuclear cells (PBMCs), obtained before the second cycle of nivolumab. CDR3 in DNA: TGTGCCAGCACCGACGACTCTGGGGCCAACGTCCTGACTTTC. Translated: CASTDDSGANVLTF.